This TCR beta chain comes out of a study of T-cell reconstitution after alpha-beta-depleted transplantation in children. This clonotype was detected ten times or more. V was trimmed by 2 bases and J by 3 bases, leaving 16 bases between them. CDR3 length: 15 amino acids. CDR1 and CDR2 from the germline V gene are DFQATT and SNEGSKA (reference sequence). Preparing the TCRbeta library involved the use of unique molecular identifiers. One entry per CDR3 protein results from TCRdb running MiXCR on the PCR reads. The sample records about 870,000 distinct CDR3 sequences, less than 20% being singletons. This TCR derives from a male patient under 18 who had a stem cell transplant for acute lymphoblastic leukemia, so the T cells may come from the graft donor. The V gene is TRBV20-1, the J gene TRBJ1-1; a weak D match, TRBD1 (6 bases). Sequenced material: PBMCs, mostly from graft donor cells, taken 360 days after TCRalphabeta/CD19-depleted stem cell transplant. The CDR3 nucleotides read TGCAGTGCTAGATCCCTAACAGGGTCCCACACTGAAGCTTTCTTT. This gives the protein CSARSLTGSHTEAFF.